This T cell receptor beta chain was identified during a study of blood T cell repertoires in COVID-19. Turning to the study itself: The United States, Italy and Spain provided the acute and convalescent COVID-19 samples. Sources were T cells, B-cell-depleted T cells, or PBMCs; the material itself was cDNA or gDNA.

Germline lookup yields CDR1 SGHAT and CDR2 FQNNGV. CDR3 length equals 14 residues. Trimming removed 5 bases from V and 4 bases from J, with 14 bases in between. In the original analysis: Amplified reference gene primers provided the basis for estimating nucleated cell counts. Here immunoSEQ multiplex PCR was the method, and the copy in TCRdb shows in-frame clones only, minus some. That table furnishes V, J and clone size, whereas the DNA furnished D and trimming. The data show approximately 160,000 clones, about 85% seen once. Patients in Seattle were enrolled during active infection, then followed longitudinally.

The chain uses TRBV11-2 and TRBJ1-2; no clear D gene. The sequenced sample consisted of peripheral blood. The receptor was isolated from a woman between 55 and 75 years old with COVID-19, enrolled during active disease. The CDR3 DNA reads as TGTGCCAGCAGCCGCGCCGGGGAGCTCTATGGCTACACCTTC. Amino acids: CASSRAGELYGYTF.